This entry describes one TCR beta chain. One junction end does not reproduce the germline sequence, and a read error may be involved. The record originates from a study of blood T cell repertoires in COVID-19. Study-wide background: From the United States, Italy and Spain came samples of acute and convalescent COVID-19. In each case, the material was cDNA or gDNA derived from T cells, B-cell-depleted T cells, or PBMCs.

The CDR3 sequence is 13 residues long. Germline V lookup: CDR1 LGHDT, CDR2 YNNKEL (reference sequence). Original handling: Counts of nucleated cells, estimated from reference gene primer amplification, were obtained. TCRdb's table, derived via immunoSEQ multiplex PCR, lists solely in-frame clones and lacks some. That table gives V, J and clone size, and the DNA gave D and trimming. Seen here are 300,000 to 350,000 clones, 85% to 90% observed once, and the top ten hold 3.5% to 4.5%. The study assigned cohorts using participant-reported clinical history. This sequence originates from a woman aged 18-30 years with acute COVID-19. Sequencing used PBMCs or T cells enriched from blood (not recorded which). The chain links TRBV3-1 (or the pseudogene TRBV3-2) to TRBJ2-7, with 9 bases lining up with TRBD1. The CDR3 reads CASSQGVRDRENF. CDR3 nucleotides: TGTGCCAGCAGCCAAGGAGTACGGGACAGGGAAAACTTC.